Below, 27 T cell receptor beta chains from the same sample are listed, as sequenced in a study of cytomegalovirus exposure and HLA in healthy donors. Method: immunoSEQ multiplex PCR; TCRdb's copy keeps in-frame clones and lacks some. The profile shows over 150,000 clones, 80% to 90% of them singletons. Material: PBMCs. The receptors stem from a woman aged 25 to 39 in good health and CMV-seronegative.

This chain links TRBV28 with TRBJ2-7, with TRBD2 as a possible D gene (5 bases). The length of the CDR3 is 15 residues. Deletions cut 6 bases from V and 4 bases from J, with 19 bases between. In germline, CDR1 is MDHEN, CDR2 SYDVKM. The chain's CDR3 is CASRQPLGLGYEQYF. DNA of the CDR3: TGTGCCAGCAGACAACCCCTCGGACTGGGGTACGAGCAGTACTTC. The variable domain in full, with the rest retrieved from reference TRBV28 and TRBJ2-7, is DVKVTQSSRYLVKRTGEKVFLECVQDMDHENMFWYRQDPGLGLRLIYFSYDVKMKEKGDIPEGYSVSREKKERFSLILESASTNQTSMYLCASRQPLGLGYEQYFGPGTRLTVT.

This rearrangement joins TRBV28 to TRBJ2-5; D remains unclear. The CDR3 is made up of 15 amino acids. From germline, CDR1 is MDHEN and CDR2 SYDVKM. Trimming took 6 bases from V and 4 from J, leaving 18 bases between them. The CDR3 reads CASSSLEPSRETQYF. DNA for the CDR3: TGTGCCAGCAGCTCGCTAGAACCCTCACGAGAGACCCAGTACTTC.

The CDR3 region is CASSPSERGRETQYF. Here the CDR3 DNA reads TGTGCCAGCAGCCCTTCTGAAAGGGGACGAGAGACCCAGTACTTC. This chain links TRBV9 with TRBJ2-5; D might be TRBD1 or TRBD2, each matching 5 bases. The CDR3 is 15 amino acids. Trimming took off 4 bases at V and 4 bases at J, with 17 bases between the two ends. Looked up from germline, CDR1 is SGDLS and CDR2 is YYNGEE.

J is TRBJ2-7 and V is TRBV12-2; the D call of TRBD2 is as the table states it, not checked on the DNA. TRBV12-2 is deemed a pseudogene. The CDR3 consists of 15 residues. The CDR3 nucleotides read TGTGCAAGTCGCCTCGGACTAGCCGTAACCTACGAGCAGTACTTC. Its translation is CASRLGLAVTYEQYF.

V usage is TRBV21-1 and J usage is TRBJ2-5; the table's D gene call, TRBD1, was not cross checked with the DNA. TRBV21-1 is annotated as a pseudogene. The CDR3 has 13 amino acids. Written as DNA, the CDR3 is TGTGCCAGCAGCAATCGACAGGGTGAGACCCAGTACTTC. Its translation: CASSNRQGETQYF.

The genes are TRBV7-6 and TRBJ2-3; TRBD2 matches 12 bases. With V trimmed by 5 bases and J by 5 bases, 8 bases remained unmatched. This CDR3 region has 16 residues. Germline V gene lookup returns CDR1 SGHVS and CDR2 FNYEAQ. CDR3 sequence (DNA): TGTGCCAGCAGCCCCCTAGCGGGGGGGCCTGGAGATACGCAGTATTTT. Translation gives CASSPLAGGPGDTQYF.

This sequence joins TRBV4-1 and TRBJ2-7; unclear D gene. The CDR3 is made up of 14 amino acids. The germline V and J ends were trimmed by 2 bases and 4 bases, with 12 bases remaining between them. Germline V gene data show CDR1 as MGHRA and CDR2 as YSYEKL. This CDR3 reads CASSQNGPEYEQYF. CDR3 DNA sequence: TGCGCCAGCAGCCAAAACGGTCCGGAGTACGAGCAGTACTTC.

The V gene is TRBV11-1, the J gene TRBJ1-1; 8 positions agree with TRBD1. After removal of 5 bases from V and 1 base from J, the junction contained 6 bases not matched to a gene. The CDR3 has 15 residues. Germline values: CDR1 SGHAT, CDR2 FQDESV (reference sequence). The DNA of the CDR3 is TGTGCCAGCAGCGGGGGACAGGAGAAGAACACTGAAGCTTTCTTT. It specifies CASSGGQEKNTEAFF.

This clone was recorded once. The rearrangement links TRBV27 to TRBJ1-2, with D maybe TRBD1 (5 bases). V was cut by 2 bases and J by 3 bases, with 10 bases left in between. CDR1 is MNHEY and CDR2 is SMNVEV in the germline V gene (reference sequence). The CDR3 runs 14 residues. The CDR3 DNA follows: TGTGCCAGCAGTTTACGGGGCTCGTACTATGGCTACACCTTC. This sequence encodes CASSLRGSYYGYTF.

This chain links TRBV27 with TRBJ2-1; 8 bases agree with TRBD2. Germline trimming cut 5 bases from V and 6 bases from J; bases unmatched to any gene: 9. The CDR3 contains 15 residues. In germline, CDR1 is MNHEY, CDR2 SMNVEV (reference sequence). CDR3: CASSISGARGNEQFF. The CDR3 DNA is TGTGCCAGCAGTATTAGCGGGGCAAGAGGCAATGAGCAGTTCTTC.

This clone showed up just a few times. The chain recombines TRBV29-1 with TRBJ2-5; D remains unclear. Germline CDR1 SQVTM, CDR2 ANQGSEA. Trimming cost V 6 bases and J 5 bases, with 7 bases left between them. This CDR3 has 10 residues. CDR3 amino acids: CSVVQETQYF. DNA for the CDR3: TGCAGCGTCGTGCAGGAGACCCAGTACTTC.

This clone turned up a few times. The V call is TRBV5-3, the J call TRBJ2-1; a weak D match, TRBD1 (5 bases). TRBV5-3 is known as an ORF, though its function is uncertain. The CDR3 runs to 16 residues. V was trimmed by 8 bases and J by 5 bases, leaving 23 bases between them. CDR3 region: CARANFGLLGHNEQFF. The CDR3 bases are TGTGCCAGGGCTAATTTCGGGTTGTTGGGGCACAATGAGCAGTTCTTC.

V is TRBV4-2 and J is TRBJ2-1; D remains unclear. Trimming stripped 3 bases from V and 4 bases from J, with 13 bases between. Germline CDR1 reads LGHNA; CDR2 reads YNFKEQ. There are 15 residues in the CDR3. This chain's CDR3 is CASSQSEREYNEQFF. CDR3 coding DNA: TGTGCCAGCAGCCAGTCAGAGAGAGAGTACAATGAGCAGTTCTTC.

This chain joins TRBV10-3 and TRBJ2-7, with 11 bases that match TRBD2. CDR3 length: 15 amino acids. Germline lookup yields CDR1 ENHRY and CDR2 SYGVKD. Trimming removed 7 bases from V and 0 bases from J; junction bases left unmatched: 5. CDR3 residues: CAINTGTSGSYEQYF. CDR3 coding DNA: TGTGCCATCAACACCGGGACTAGCGGCTCCTACGAGCAGTACTTC.

V is TRBV6-4 and J is TRBJ1-2, with TRBD1 matching 7 bases. The germline V gene has CDR1 MRHNA and CDR2 SNTAGT. Losses at the gene ends were 4 bases for V and 5 bases for J; bases not matched to a gene: 1. The CDR3 runs 12 residues. CDR3 amino acids: CASSGGQYGYTF. Written as DNA, the CDR3 is TGTGCCAGCAGTGGGGGACAGTATGGCTACACCTTC.

This chain joins TRBV5-1 and TRBJ2-7; possible D gene TRBD1, 5 bases. V lost 0 bases and J 7 bases, leaving 11 bases between the germline ends. The germline V gene encodes CDR1 SGHRS and CDR2 YFSETQ. The CDR3 covers 13 residues. The CDR3 here is CASSLEGLKEQYF. CDR3 nucleotides: TGCGCCAGCAGCTTGGAGGGGCTGAAAGAGCAGTACTTC.

The V call is TRBV19, the J call TRBJ2-2; TRBD1 is a possible D gene (5 bases). Trimming stripped 7 bases from V and 1 base from J, with 7 bases between. CDR1 is LNHDA, CDR2 SQIVND, per germline (reference sequence). This CDR3 comprises 13 residues. The CDR3 DNA reads TGTGCCAGTAAGGGGCAGAACACCGGGGAGCTGTTTTTT. This gives the protein CASKGQNTGELFF.

The V and J genes are TRBV25-1 and TRBJ2-1; D is undetermined. With 8 bases removed from V and 9 bases from J, the gap between germline ends came to 11 bases. The CDR3 consists of 11 residues. Per the germline V gene, CDR1 is MGHDK and CDR2 is SYGVNS. The CDR3, as DNA: TGTGCCAGCGGCTTAAGTACTGAGCAGTTCTTC. Protein product: CASGLSTEQFF.

The chain combines TRBV27 with TRBJ2-1; D ambiguous. Germline V gives CDR1 MNHEY, CDR2 SMNVEV (reference sequence). This CDR3 is 11 amino acids long. V was shortened by 5 bases and J by 10 bases, with 9 bases between the two germline ends. The CDR3 protein is CASSLFGEQFF. The CDR3 region has the DNA TGTGCCAGCAGTCTCTTCGGCGAGCAGTTCTTC.

This clone has a handful of counts. The rearrangement uses TRBV9 and TRBJ2-7, with 9 bases that match TRBD2. CDR3 size: 14 residues. The germline gives CDR1 SGDLS, CDR2 YYNGEE. With 0 bases clipped from V and 7 bases from J, the junction kept 5 bases outside the gene matches. The CDR3 reads CASSVVAGVGEQYF. As DNA, the CDR3 is TGTGCCAGCAGCGTAGTAGCGGGAGTGGGGGAGCAGTACTTC.

The chain carries TRBV4-1 and TRBJ1-5; D gene ambiguous. Germline V gene data show CDR1 as MGHRA and CDR2 as YSYEKL. This CDR3 has 12 amino acids. V was cut by 1 base and J by 8 bases, with 6 bases left in between. The CDR3 DNA follows: TGCGCCAGCAGCCAAGGGATCGAGCCCCAGCATTTT. It yields the protein CASSQGIEPQHF.

The chain uses TRBV19 and TRBJ1-2; D gene ambiguous. V was trimmed by 5 bases and J by 4 bases, leaving 14 bases between them. Germline V gives CDR1 LNHDA, CDR2 SQIVND (reference sequence). This CDR3 has 14 amino acids. The CDR3 spells CASSPQYLGYGYTF. CDR3 DNA: TGTGCCAGTAGTCCACAGTACTTGGGCTATGGCTACACCTTC.

The chain couples TRBV28 to TRBJ2-3, with 7 bases aligning to TRBD1. CDR1 is MDHEN, CDR2 SYDVKM, per germline. CDR3 length: 12 residues. The CDR3 spells CVIRDRGDTQYF. CDR3 nucleotides: TGTGTCATCCGGGACAGAGGGGATACGCAGTATTTT.

This clone occurred a few times. This chain links TRBV6-5 with TRBJ2-3; 10 nucleotides align to TRBD2. There are 15 residues in the CDR3. Germline loops: CDR1 MNHEY, CDR2 SVGAGI. The junction had 7 bases not matched to a gene; V was cut back by 6 bases and J by 4 bases. The chain's CDR3 is CASRISGGAADTQYF. For the CDR3, the DNA is TGTGCCAGCAGAATCAGCGGGGGGGCGGCAGATACGCAGTATTTT.

The CDR3 sequence is CASSQDRGALNYGYTF. CDR3 DNA: TGCGCCAGCAGCCAAGACCGGGGGGCCCTTAACTATGGCTACACCTTC. The chain recombines TRBV4-3 with TRBJ1-2; D is perhaps TRBD1 (6 bases). CDR3 length: 16 amino acids. From germline, CDR1 is LGHNA and CDR2 YSLEER. V lost 0 bases and J 1 base, leaving 12 bases between the germline ends.

This clone was observed a few times. The chain couples TRBV6-5 to TRBJ1-2; D not certain. CDR1 and CDR2 from the germline V gene are MNHEY and SVGAGI. The ends were cut back, 0 bases at V and 3 bases at J, with 8 bases in the middle. The CDR3 runs 14 residues. CDR3 residues: CASSYSNAYYGYTF. DNA for the CDR3: TGTGCCAGCAGTTACTCGAACGCTTACTATGGCTACACCTTC.

This rearrangement joins TRBV5-1 to TRBJ2-7; D is possibly TRBD1 (6 bases). This CDR3 has 14 amino acids. Germline V CDR1 and CDR2: SGHRS, YFSETQ. The V gene lost 4 bases and the J gene lost 6 bases, with 17 bases spanning the gap. The CDR3 nucleotides are TGCGCCAGCAGCCCTCTTACGACAGGCAGCGAGCAGTACTTC. This translates into CASSPLTTGSEQYF.